A single sample gave rise to the 15 T cell receptor beta chains below, sequenced in a study of tumor-infiltrating lymphocytes in localized non-small cell lung cancer (dated by TCRdb to about 2021). The library relied on the immunoSEQ multiplex PCR assay. TCRdb retrieved this table from immuneACCESS and kept in-frame rearrangements only. Not all clones are present; in checked studies, unresolved V genes account for under half, and no reason is known for the remainder. This sample has some 7,800 clones in its table, and 65% to 80% of those were observed once. The ten largest clones take up roughly 5% of the sample. Sequencing input: lung tumor tissue. The receptors were sampled from a human donor with non-small cell lung cancer.

The genes are TRBV7-2 and TRBJ2-7; unclear D gene. Trimming removed 1 base at V and 1 base at J, with 11 bases between. The CDR3 spans 15 residues. From germline, CDR1 is SGHTA and CDR2 FQGNSA. The CDR3 DNA sequence: TGTGCCAGCAGCTTAGTCGGGCACGCATCCTACGAGCAGTACTTC. This codes for CASSLVGHASYEQYF. The full variable domain, completed using reference TRBV7-2 and TRBJ2-7, is GAGVSQSPSNKVTEKGKDVELRCDPISGHTALYWYRQSLGQGLEFLIYFQGNSAPDKSGLPSDRFSAERTGGSVSTLTIQRTQQEDSAVYLCASSLVGHASYEQYFGPGTRLTVT.

The chain joins TRBV2 to TRBJ2-7; TRBD1 aligns across 10 bases. Germline V gene lookup returns CDR1 SNHLY and CDR2 FYNNEI. The CDR3 sequence is 14 residues long. With 6 bases clipped from V and 5 bases from J, the junction kept 7 bases outside the gene matches. DNA of the CDR3: TGTGCCAGCAGAGTCCGGACAGGGGGAAACGAGCAGTACTTC. Translation: CASRVRTGGNEQYF.

Points on this clone: Other nucleotide sequences in the sample specify the same CDR3. J is TRBJ1-5 and V is TRBV28; a weak D match, TRBD1 (5 bases). From germline, CDR1 is MDHEN and CDR2 SYDVKM. Trimming took 6 bases from V and 10 from J, leaving 16 bases between them. This CDR3 contains 13 residues. The CDR3 spells CASSLSGARPQHF. In DNA, the CDR3 is TGTGCCAGCAGCTTGAGTGGGGCGCGTCCCCAGCATTTT.

This clone turned up a few times. V gene TRBV7-2 combines with J gene TRBJ2-5; the match to TRBD2 covers 7 bases. Germline lookup yields CDR1 SGHTA and CDR2 FQGNSA. Trimming at V came to 7 bases and at J to 2 bases, leaving 7 bases not matched to a gene. CDR3 length equals 14 residues. Here the CDR3 reads CASTPGLWQETQYF. The CDR3 region has the DNA TGTGCCAGCACCCCGGGACTATGGCAAGAGACCCAGTACTTC.

V and J are TRBV11-2 and TRBJ2-7; 12 nucleotides agree with TRBD2. The V segment lost 4 bases and the J segment 6 bases; nucleotides outside the gene matches: 16. The CDR3 is made up of 18 amino acids. Looked up from germline, CDR1 is SGHAT and CDR2 is FQNNGV. The CDR3 protein is CASSSRPSTTSGRIEQYF. The CDR3 DNA is TGTGCCAGCAGCTCCCGGCCCTCTACGACTAGCGGGAGAATCGAGCAGTACTTC.

This clone appeared a single time. V and J are TRBV30 and TRBJ2-3; D is perhaps TRBD1 (5 bases). Between the trimmed V and J ends, which lost 2 bases and 3 bases, there was a span of 9 bases. Germline V gene sequence: CDR1 GTSNPN, CDR2 SVGIG (reference sequence). The length of the CDR3 is 13 residues. The CDR3 here is CAWSKGDTDTQYF. Here the CDR3 DNA reads TGTGCCTGGAGTAAAGGGGATACAGATACGCAGTATTTT.

The rearrangement links TRBV5-1 to TRBJ1-1; TRBD1 agrees at 9 bases. This CDR3 spans 14 amino acids. CDR1 is SGHRS, CDR2 YFSETQ, per germline. V shed 4 bases, J shed 4 bases, and the junction held 5 bases outside the gene matches. This CDR3 is CASSRGQGSTEAFF. CDR3 nucleotides: TGCGCCAGCAGCCGGGGACAGGGTAGCACTGAAGCTTTCTTT.

This chain links TRBV29-1 with TRBJ1-1; a weak D match, TRBD1 (5 bases). This CDR3 is 13 amino acids long. CDR1 is SQVTM and CDR2 is ANQGSEA in the germline V gene. Between the trimmed V and J ends, which lost 7 bases and 4 bases, there was a span of 16 bases. The CDR3 protein is CSAGLQESTEAFF. The CDR3 DNA reads TGCAGCGCAGGGTTACAGGAAAGCACTGAAGCTTTCTTT.

The chain employs TRBV29-1 and TRBJ2-3; 11 bases agree with TRBD2. CDR3 length: 14 residues. The germline CDR1 and CDR2 sequences are SQVTM and ANQGSEA. Trimming cost V 7 bases and J 2 bases; bases outside gene matches: 5. The CDR3 DNA follows: TGCAGCGCTACTAGCGGGAGTAACACAGATACGCAGTATTTT. Residues: CSATSGSNTDTQYF.

V and J are TRBV4-3 and TRBJ1-3, with 9 bases aligning to TRBD1. Unmatched junction bases numbered 1, after V lost 4 bases and J lost 0 bases. Germline CDR1 is LGHNA and CDR2 is YSLEER. This CDR3 spans 15 amino acids. The CDR3 loop is CASSPTGGSGNTIYF. The CDR3 nucleotides are TGCGCCAGCAGCCCGACAGGGGGCTCTGGAAACACCATATATTTT.

The rearrangement uses TRBV7-2 and TRBJ2-5; D is uncertain. Germline V gene lookup returns CDR1 SGHTA and CDR2 FQGNSA. CDR3 length equals 12 residues. Deletions cut 5 bases from V and 1 base from J, with 5 bases between. The CDR3 reads CASSLTQETQYF. The CDR3 region has the DNA TGTGCCAGCAGCCTAACCCAAGAGACCCAGTACTTC.

J is TRBJ1-1 and V is TRBV5-6; no definite D call. Trimming stripped 1 base from V and 1 base from J, with 11 bases between. In germline, CDR1 is SGHDT, CDR2 YYEEEE. The CDR3 extends over 15 amino acids. Written as DNA, the CDR3 is TGTGCCAGCAGCTTGAGCGCAACGGGGAACACTGAAGCTTTCTTT. Translating gives CASSLSATGNTEAFF.

The CDR3 DNA is TGTGCCAGCGGGTCAGGTTTATCCTACGAGCAGTACTTC. Translation gives CASGSGLSYEQYF. This chain uses TRBV6-5 with TRBJ2-7; D is ambiguous. Per the germline V gene, CDR1 is MNHEY and CDR2 is SVGAGI. The CDR3 totals 13 residues. V was trimmed by 8 bases and J by 1 base, leaving 12 bases between them.

The chain employs TRBV11-1 and TRBJ2-5, with unresolved D. CDR1 and CDR2 (germline): SGHAT, FQDESV (reference sequence). The CDR3 covers 13 residues. Trimming shortened V by 0 bases and J by 4 bases, and 6 bases separated the two germline ends. This chain's CDR3 is CASSLAGSETQYF. The CDR3 region has the DNA TGTGCCAGCAGCTTAGCGGGATCAGAGACCCAGTACTTC.

This chain uses TRBV18 with TRBJ2-7; D call uncertain. This CDR3 contains 15 residues. V was clipped by 6 bases and J by 3 bases, with 18 bases between them. Per germline, CDR1 KGHSH and CDR2 LQKENI. Written as DNA, the CDR3 is TGTGCCAGCTCCTTAAGAAGGAACTTGGGCTACGAGCAGTACTTC. It translates to CASSLRRNLGYEQYF.